This T cell receptor beta chain was retrieved from a study of T cells after yellow fever vaccination. Whole-study context: Preparing low-cell-number fractions relied on SMART-Seq v4 Ultra Low Input.

This clonotype occurred a few times. Its antigen is unknown. For TCR, cDNA came from 5'RACE template switching, which added a universal primer site and UMIs. TCRdb independently ran MiXCR on the 5' RACE reads; one entry per CDR3 protein. The table shows 450,000 to 550,000 distinct CDR3 sequences, with 20% to 25% occurring only once. Points from the study as a whole: Some clonotypes, a small share, were shared between CD4 and CD8 compartments. Bulk-population clonotypes that are abundant could appear as contaminants in FACS-sorted repertoires.

This specimen consisted of PBMCs, obtained roughly 20 days after the first yellow fever vaccination. This TCR was recovered from a man in his late teens or twenties who received the YFV17D yellow fever vaccine.

This CDR3 reads CASSQMRGQTQYF. CDR3 DNA sequence: TGCGCCAGCAGCCAAATGAGGGGCCAGACCCAGTACTTC. The chain links TRBV4-3 to TRBJ2-5; D is tentatively TRBD1 or TRBD2 (5 bases each). The CDR3 totals 13 residues. Germline loops: CDR1 LGHNA, CDR2 YSLEER. The germline V and J ends were trimmed by 2 bases and 6 bases, with 10 bases remaining between them.